The clone carrying this TCR beta chain was counted between two and nine times. Antigen unknown. A multiplex PCR was run with 60 Vbeta primers and 13 Jbeta primers. Sequenced by immunoSEQ multiplex PCR; TCRdb stores in-frame clones only, minus some. Here the sample spans more than 75,000 clones, over 70% being singletons. The V and J ends lost 0 bases and 4 bases respectively, with 10 bases between them. The CDR3 totals 15 residues. Germline V gene data show CDR1 as LGHNA and CDR2 as YSLEER. This record belongs to a study of cytomegalovirus exposure and HLA in healthy donors. General observations from the study: There were several of the most significant clusters that appeared linked to common viral pathogens in a later analysis. Productive rates of about 90% or about 30% were seen for most TCR beta V segments in an earlier analysis.

The specimen was PBMCs. This clonotype was sampled from a man aged 35-49 years in good health and CMV-seropositive. V is TRBV4-3 and J is TRBJ1-5; no reliable D call. The DNA of the CDR3 is TGCGCCAGCAGCCAAGATCTCCGAGAAAATCAGCCCCAGCATTTT. It yields the protein CASSQDLRENQPQHF.